This T cell receptor (beta chain) was found in a study of T cell repertoires in cytomegalovirus infection. As concerns this clonotype: Its specificity is unknown.

Study outcomes and limitations: Cumulative public TCR beta family frequency identified CMV carriers with the relevant HLA. Clonotype analysis showed dominance of the ex vivo response by HLA-C-restricted CMV-specific TCR beta clonotypes.

Germline V gene sequence: CDR1 MNHEY, CDR2 SVGEGT. This CDR3 contains 12 residues. TCRdb re-analysed the reads in MiXCR, keeping a single row per CDR3 protein. The sample lists hundreds of thousands of distinct CDR3 sequences, around 29% occurring once. The material was cultured CD8+ T cells from PBMCs, obtained from culture after CMV antigen stimulation. The clonotype originates from a human donor in good health (CMV status not recorded). Some clones in this sample may be carry-over from other donors' samples. The V gene is TRBV6-2 or TRBV6-3, the J gene TRBJ2-1; perhaps TRBD2 as D (5 bases). For the CDR3, the DNA is TGTGCTGCCCTCGGGACCTACAATGAGCAGTTCTTC. Translated: CAALGTYNEQFF.